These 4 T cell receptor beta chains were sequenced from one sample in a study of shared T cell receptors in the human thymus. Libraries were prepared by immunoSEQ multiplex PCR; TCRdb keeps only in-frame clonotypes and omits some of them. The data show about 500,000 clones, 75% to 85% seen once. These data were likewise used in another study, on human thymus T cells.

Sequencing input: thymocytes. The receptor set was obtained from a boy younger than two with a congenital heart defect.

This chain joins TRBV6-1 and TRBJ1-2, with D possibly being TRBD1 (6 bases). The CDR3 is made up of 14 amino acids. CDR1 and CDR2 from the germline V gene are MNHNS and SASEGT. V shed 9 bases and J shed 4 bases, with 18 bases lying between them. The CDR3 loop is CASEGKAQGYGYTF. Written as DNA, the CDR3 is TGTGCCAGTGAAGGGAAGGCACAGGGCTATGGCTACACCTTC.

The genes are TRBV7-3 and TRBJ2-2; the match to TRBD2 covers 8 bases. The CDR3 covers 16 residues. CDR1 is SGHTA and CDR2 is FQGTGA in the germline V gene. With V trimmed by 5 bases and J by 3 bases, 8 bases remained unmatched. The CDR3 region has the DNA TGTGCCAGCAGCCCCCGTAAAGCGGGAGACACCGGGGAGCTGTTTTTT. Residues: CASSPRKAGDTGELFF.

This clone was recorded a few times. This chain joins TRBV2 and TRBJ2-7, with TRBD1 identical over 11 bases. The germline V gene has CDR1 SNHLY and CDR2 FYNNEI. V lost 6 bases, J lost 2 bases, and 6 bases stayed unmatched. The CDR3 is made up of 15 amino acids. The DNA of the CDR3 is TGTGCCAGCAGCCGGGACAGGGGGATCGCCTACGAGCAGTACTTC. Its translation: CASSRDRGIAYEQYF.

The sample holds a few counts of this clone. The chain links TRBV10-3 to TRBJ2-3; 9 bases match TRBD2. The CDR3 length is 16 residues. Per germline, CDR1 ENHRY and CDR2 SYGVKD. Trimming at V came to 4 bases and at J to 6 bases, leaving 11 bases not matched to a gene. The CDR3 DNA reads TGTGCCATCAGTGGGGGTACGGGACTAGCAGCCGATACGCAGTATTTT. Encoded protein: CAISGGTGLAADTQYF.